These 20 T cell receptor beta chains came from one sample sequenced in a study of blood T cell repertoires in COVID-19 (dated by TCRdb to 2018 to 2021). The library relied on the immunoSEQ multiplex PCR assay. The clones in this table, taken by TCRdb from immuneACCESS, are in-frame only. Not every clone is retained; where verified, under half of the shortfall comes from an unresolved V gene, and the cause of the rest is unknown. For this sample there are 170,000 or so clones; just over 85% appear just once. Around 8.6% of the sample is held by the ten biggest clonotypes. Sequenced sample: peripheral blood. These receptor sequences come from a middle-aged man with active or convalescent COVID-19.

The chain employs TRBV9 and TRBJ2-5; 10 bases are a match to TRBD2. Germline CDR1 and CDR2: SGDLS and YYNGEE. The CDR3 totals 16 residues. V lost 5 bases, J lost 2 bases, and 9 bases stayed unmatched. This chain's CDR3 is CASSVSGGALQETQYF. CDR3 sequence (DNA): TGTGCCAGCAGTGTGAGCGGGGGGGCCTTGCAAGAGACCCAGTACTTC.

This clone was seen only once. The chain combines TRBV7-2 with TRBJ2-3; a possible D gene is TRBD2 (5 bases). The CDR3 consists of 14 residues. The germline V and J ends were trimmed by 3 bases and 6 bases, with 13 bases remaining between them. CDR1 is SGHTA and CDR2 is FQGNSA in the germline V gene. CDR3 nucleotide sequence: TGTGCCAGCAGCTTGGACTTAACAAGGGATACGCAGTATTTT. Amino acid sequence: CASSLDLTRDTQYF.

The chain carries TRBV7-2 and TRBJ1-6; 7 bases line up with TRBD1. V lost 5 bases to trimming and J lost 9 bases; unmatched junction nucleotides: 4. Germline V gene sequence: CDR1 SGHTA, CDR2 FQGNSA. The CDR3 covers 13 residues. CDR3 amino acids: CASSTQGGSPLHF. The CDR3 nucleotides read TGTGCCAGCAGCACCCAGGGGGGTTCACCCCTCCACTTT.

The CDR3, as DNA: TGTGCCAGCAGCCCAGGGACCTACGAGCAGTACTTC. Translating it yields CASSPGTYEQYF. The J gene is TRBJ2-7, the V gene TRBV3-1 (or the pseudogene TRBV3-2); D is perhaps TRBD1 (5 bases). Germline CDR1 LGHDT, CDR2 YNNKEL (reference sequence). The CDR3 contains 12 residues. V dropped 4 bases and J dropped 2 bases, with 6 bases sitting between them.

The rearrangement uses TRBV2 and TRBJ2-2; 8 bases align to TRBD2. CDR1 is SNHLY and CDR2 is FYNNEI in the germline V gene. The length of the CDR3 is 15 residues. V trimming: 8 bases; J trimming: 4 bases; junction bases outside the gene matches: 9. In DNA form, the CDR3 reads TGTGCCAGCCGTATCCTAGCGGGCTCCACCGGGGAGCTGTTTTTT. This encodes CASRILAGSTGELFF. Looking up the rest from reference TRBV2 and TRBJ2-2 gives the full variable domain: EPEVTQTPSHQVTQMGQEVILRCVPISNHLYFYWYRQILGQKVEFLVSFYNNEISEKSEIFDDQFSVERPDGSNFTLKIRSTKLEDSAMYFCASRILAGSTGELFFGEGSRLTVL.

In the case of this clone: This same CDR3 is encoded by further DNA sequences in the sample. This chain connects TRBV6-5 to TRBJ1-1, with a possible D match to TRBD1 (5 bases). The CDR3 contains 14 residues. Germline CDR1 MNHEY, CDR2 SVGAGI. Trimming removed 6 bases from V and 0 bases from J, with 11 bases in between. As DNA, the CDR3 is TGTGCCAGCAGCCTGACAGTCATGAACACTGAAGCTTTCTTT. Its protein is CASSLTVMNTEAFF.

The gene calls are TRBV19 and TRBJ1-1; D gene ambiguous. V lost 6 bases, J lost 0 bases, and 14 bases lay in between. Germline values: CDR1 LNHDA, CDR2 SQIVND (reference sequence). CDR3 length: 15 amino acids. The CDR3 sequence is CASRSNYELNTEAFF. CDR3 sequence (DNA): TGTGCCAGTAGATCCAATTACGAGCTGAACACTGAAGCTTTCTTT.

The CDR3 DNA is TGTGCCAGTAGTAGTAGTATTGGTAGACAGCCCCAGCATTTT. Amino acids: CASSSSIGRQPQHF. The chain links TRBV19 to TRBJ1-5; D is ambiguous. The germline V gene has CDR1 LNHDA and CDR2 SQIVND (reference sequence). The CDR3 loop spans 14 amino acids. V dropped 4 bases and J dropped 7 bases, with 14 bases sitting between them.

The chain recombines TRBV11-3 with TRBJ2-3; no clear D. The CDR3 runs to 14 residues. The V and J ends lost 5 bases and 4 bases respectively, with 13 bases between them. Looked up from germline, CDR1 is SGHNT and CDR2 is YENEEA. The CDR3 protein is CASSPPSGSDTQYF. The CDR3 region has the DNA TGTGCCAGCAGCCCGCCGAGTGGTTCAGATACGCAGTATTTT.

The gene calls are TRBV7-2 and TRBJ1-4; possible D gene TRBD1, 6 bases. The CDR3 length is 15 residues. Germline V gives CDR1 SGHTA, CDR2 FQGNSA. Trimming took 6 bases from V and 3 from J, leaving 14 bases between them. The CDR3 coding sequence is TGTGCCAGCAGTTCCCAGGGGCTGGCTAATGAAAAACTGTTTTTT. As protein: CASSSQGLANEKLFF.

This sequence joins TRBV7-3 and TRBJ1-4; TRBD1 aligns across 9 bases. The junction had 6 bases not matched to a gene; V was cut back by 5 bases and J by 8 bases. CDR1 is SGHTA and CDR2 is FQGTGA in the germline V gene. The length of the CDR3 is 14 residues. The CDR3 sequence: CASSPTGGNEKLFF. DNA for the CDR3: TGTGCCAGCAGCCCGACAGGGGGTAACGAAAAACTGTTTTTT.

This rearrangement joins TRBV7-2 to TRBJ2-1, with a tentative D call TRBD2 (5 bases). The germline V gene has CDR1 SGHTA and CDR2 FQGNSA. Trimming took off 4 bases at V and 4 bases at J, with 17 bases between the two ends. CDR3 length equals 16 residues. DNA for the CDR3: TGTGCCAGCAGCTCCGCGACGTCGACGGGATACAATGAGCAGTTCTTC. This sequence encodes CASSSATSTGYNEQFF.

This clone was observed a handful of times. The chain combines TRBV6-6 with TRBJ1-2; D not certain. Looked up from germline, CDR1 is MNHNY and CDR2 is SVGAGI (reference sequence). This CDR3 is built from 16 residues. V lost 6 bases and J lost 5, with 22 bases in between. CDR3 in amino acids: CASRPLDKGGLYGYTF. The CDR3 nucleotides are TGTGCCAGCAGACCATTAGACAAGGGTGGACTATATGGCTACACCTTC.

The chain uses TRBV7-2 and TRBJ2-1; perhaps TRBD2 as D (6 bases). This CDR3 is built from 13 residues. V gave up 8 bases and J gave up 7 bases, with 15 bases separating them. Germline values: CDR1 SGHTA, CDR2 FQGNSA. The CDR3 DNA is TGTGCCAGCCGACGGGCGGGACGGAATGAGCAGTTCTTC. Amino acids: CASRRAGRNEQFF.

The table lists this clone with a few counts. The CDR3 DNA follows: TGTGCCAGCTCACCACAGAACCGACAGGAGGGCTACACCTTC. It is translated as CASSPQNRQEGYTF. V gene TRBV18 combines with J gene TRBJ1-2, with a possible D match to TRBD1 (6 bases). Per germline, CDR1 KGHSH and CDR2 LQKENI. V was cut by 1 base and J by 8 bases, with 14 bases left in between. The CDR3 runs to 14 residues.

This rearrangement joins TRBV11-3 to TRBJ2-3, with 9 bases identical to TRBD2. CDR3 size: 15 residues. The ends lost 0 bases at V and 6 bases at J; junction bases unmatched: 4. Per germline, CDR1 SGHNT and CDR2 YENEEA. In DNA, the CDR3 is TGTGCCAGCAGCTTAGAGGCGGGAGGGCGGGATACGCAGTATTTT. Residues: CASSLEAGGRDTQYF.

This chain uses TRBV10-2 with TRBJ2-2, with D tentatively TRBD1 (5 bases). The germline V and J ends were trimmed by 3 bases and 2 bases, with 10 bases remaining between them. CDR3 length: 15 amino acids. The germline CDR1 and CDR2 sequences are WSHSY and SAAADI. Here the CDR3 reads CASSERDRNTGELFF. CDR3 coding DNA: TGCGCCAGCAGTGAACGTGACAGAAACACCGGGGAGCTGTTTTTT.

This chain uses TRBV18 with TRBJ1-1; the match to TRBD1 covers 9 bases. J gave up 5 bases and V 4 bases, and 8 bases lay outside the gene matches. Per germline, CDR1 KGHSH and CDR2 LQKENI. The CDR3 consists of 15 residues. CDR3 sequence (DNA): TGTGCCAGCTCACTCAATGGACAGGGGTGGACTGAAGCTTTCTTT. Translating it yields CASSLNGQGWTEAFF.

The chain joins TRBV2 to TRBJ1-3, with a weak D call TRBD1 (5 bases). CDR1 is SNHLY, CDR2 FYNNEI, per germline. This CDR3 spans 14 amino acids. Trimming stripped 4 bases from V and 2 bases from J, with 9 bases between. CDR3 DNA: TGTGCCAGCAGTGCGCGGGGGGCTGGAAACACCATATATTTT. The encoded protein is CASSARGAGNTIYF.

J is TRBJ2-3 and V is TRBV4-1, with a tentative D call TRBD1 (7 bases). The CDR3 length is 16 residues. Looked up from germline, CDR1 is MGHRA and CDR2 is YSYEKL. With 2 bases removed from V and 2 bases from J, the gap between germline ends came to 14 bases. The CDR3 sequence is CASSQLGGQNTDTQYF. As DNA, the CDR3 is TGCGCCAGCAGCCAATTGGGGGGACAGAACACAGATACGCAGTATTTT.